These T cell receptor beta chains were read from a single sample in a study of cytomegalovirus exposure and HLA in healthy donors. The protocol was immunoSEQ multiplex PCR, while the TCRdb copy is restricted to in-frame clones and leaves out a portion. The sample includes roughly 52,000 clones, approximately 52% of them seen just once. The sequenced sample consisted of PBMCs. These receptors were collected from a human donor in good health. CDR3s include the opening cysteine and the closing phenylalanine or tryptophan. A D gene is named only where the DNA matches it firmly. Expanded clones get a size class; other rows say once, few or many, or leave the size out.

J | length | D | size | V | CDR3 | DNA
TRBJ1-2 | 15 | TRBD1 | NA | TRBV9 | CASSGGDRGLDGYTF | TGTGCCAGCAGCGGTGGGGACAGGGGTCTGGATGGCTACACCTTC
TRBJ1-5 | 15 | NA | few | TRBV27 | CASSLSGAQGQPQHF | TGTGCCAGCAGTTTGTCAGGGGCGCAGGGTCAGCCCCAGCATTTT
TRBJ2-7 | 14 | TRBD1 | NA | TRBV27 | CASAPTGETYEQYF | TGTGCCAGCGCCCCGACAGGGGAGACCTACGAGCAGTACTTC
TRBJ1-6 | 14 | TRBD1 | NA | TRBV19 | CASSIGQGNSPLHF | TGTGCCAGTAGTATAGGACAGGGGAATTCACCCCTCCACTTT
TRBJ2-7 | 14 | NA | NA | TRBV10-3 | CAISRTETPYEQYF | TGTGCCATCAGCCGGACAGAAACTCCCTACGAGCAGTACTTC
TRBJ1-4 | 17 | NA | NA | TRBV18 | CASSLAGTPLGGEKLFF | TGTGCCAGCTCACTCGCCGGGACCCCATTGGGAGGTGAAAAACTGTTTTTT
TRBJ1-1 | 14 | NA | NA | TRBV10-3 | CAISEPSGNTEAFF | TGTGCCATCAGTGAGCCTTCAGGGAACACTGAAGCTTTCTTT
TRBJ1-1 | 15 | TRBD1 | NA | TRBV7-2 | CASSTRQGLNTEAFF | TGTGCCAGCAGCACCCGACAGGGACTGAACACTGAAGCTTTCTTT
TRBJ1-2 | 13 | NA | NA | TRBV29-1 | CSAWRSGRDGYTF | TGCAGCGCCTGGCGTTCAGGGAGGGATGGCTACACCTTC
TRBJ1-2 | 15 | NA | NA | TRBV6-1 | CASSARRGDNYGYTF | TGTGCCAGCAGTGCCCGTAGGGGCGATAACTATGGCTACACCTTC
TRBJ2-5 | 15 | NA | NA | TRBV5-1 | CASSLEGTEEETQYF | TGCGCCAGCAGCTTGGAAGGAACTGAGGAAGAGACCCAGTACTTC
TRBJ2-5 | 18 | TRBD2 | NA | TRBV5-1 | CASSSPGLAGGRVETQYF | TGCGCCAGCAGCTCCCCGGGACTAGCGGGGGGCCGGGTGGAGACCCAGTACTTC
TRBJ1-4 | 14 | NA | few | TRBV4-1 | CASSQGGLNEKLFF | TGCGCCAGCAGCCAAGGAGGGCTTAATGAAAAACTGTTTTTT
TRBJ1-2 | 13 | NA | NA | TRBV7-9 | CASSLGANYGYTF | TGTGCCAGCAGCTTAGGAGCTAACTATGGCTACACCTTC
TRBJ2-7 | 14 | NA | NA | TRBV29-1 | CSVEPGPEAYEQYF | TGCAGCGTTGAGCCGGGCCCGGAGGCCTACGAGCAGTACTTC
TRBJ2-7 | 15 | TRBD1 | few | TRBV6-5 | CASSGGTGGSYEQYF | TGTGCCAGCAGTGGGGGGACAGGGGGCTCCTACGAGCAGTACTTC
TRBJ1-5 | 11 | NA | NA | TRBV10-3 | CAIGGGQPQHF | TGTGCCATCGGAGGCGGTCAGCCCCAGCATTTT
TRBJ1-5 | 14 | TRBD1 | NA | TRBV30 | CAWSPGQALQPQHF | TGTGCCTGGAGCCCCGGACAGGCGCTTCAGCCCCAGCATTTT
TRBJ2-3 | 16 | NA | NA | TRBV6-5 | CASSFSGLLWADTQYF | TGTGCCAGCAGTTTTAGCGGACTTCTCTGGGCAGATACGCAGTATTTT
TRBJ2-2 | 16 | TRBD1 | NA | TRBV7-3 | CASSSRQGGNTGELFF | TGTGCCAGCAGCTCACGACAGGGTGGGAACACCGGGGAGCTGTTTTTT
TRBJ1-2 | 15 | TRBD1 | NA | TRBV7-2 | CASSYTGGSNYGYTF | TGTGCCAGCAGCTATACAGGGGGGTCTAACTATGGCTACACCTTC
TRBJ2-7 | 16 | TRBD1 | few | TRBV6-5 | CASSYLAPGQDYEQYF | TGTGCCAGCAGTTACCTGGCCCCGGGACAGGACTACGAGCAGTACTTC
TRBJ1-2 | 14 | TRBD1 | NA | TRBV9 | CASSVATGGNGYTF | TGTGCCAGCAGCGTAGCGACAGGGGGCAATGGCTACACCTTC
TRBJ2-7 | 13 | NA | NA | TRBV5-6 | CASSFDKSYEQYF | TGTGCCAGCAGCTTCGACAAGTCCTACGAGCAGTACTTC
TRBJ2-1 | 14 | TRBD2 | few | TRBV29-1 | CSVESGVNYNEQFF | TGCAGCGTTGAAAGCGGGGTGAACTACAATGAGCAGTTCTTC
TRBJ2-2 | 14 | NA | few | TRBV6-6 | CASSPHGGTGELFF | TGTGCCAGCAGCCCCCACGGGGGTACCGGGGAGCTGTTTTTT
TRBJ2-2 | 16 | NA | few | TRBV6-6 | CASTSGATQGTGELFF | TGTGCCAGCACCTCGGGAGCGACTCAGGGCACCGGGGAGCTGTTTTTT
TRBJ1-1 | 13 | NA | NA | TRBV7-9 | CASSFEARTEAFF | TGTGCCAGCAGCTTTGAAGCGCGCACTGAAGCTTTCTTT
TRBJ1-5 | 15 | NA | NA | TRBV30 | CAWSAQTGSNQPQHF | TGTGCCTGGAGTGCCCAGACCGGGAGCAATCAGCCCCAGCATTTT
TRBJ2-1 | 14 | NA | NA | TRBV11-1 | CASSAGLDRNEQFF | TGTGCCAGCAGCGCGGGCCTCGATAGGAATGAGCAGTTCTTC
TRBJ2-2 | 18 | TRBD1 | NA | TRBV6-7 | CASPHPGQGPIGTGELFF | TGTGCCAGCCCTCATCCGGGACAGGGGCCCATCGGGACCGGGGAGCTGTTTTTT
TRBJ1-5 | 16 | TRBD1 | NA | TRBV2 | CASSQDPTGGNQPQHF | TGTGCCAGCAGTCAAGATCCGACAGGGGGCAATCAGCCCCAGCATTTT
TRBJ1-5 | 19 | NA | NA | TRBV27 | CASSPGTGRGSASNQPQHF | TGTGCCAGCAGTCCGGGAACGGGCAGAGGATCGGCGAGCAATCAGCCCCAGCATTTT
TRBJ1-2 | 17 | NA | NA | TRBV4-1 | CASSQDVPGGRGYGYTF | TGCGCCAGCAGCCAAGACGTGCCAGGAGGGCGCGGCTATGGCTACACCTTC
TRBJ1-5 | 16 | NA | NA | TRBV4-1 | CASSLAPGGNNQPQHF | TGCGCCAGCAGCTTAGCCCCGGGAGGTAACAATCAGCCCCAGCATTTT